These T cell receptor beta chains were read from a single sample in a study of T cell responses to AZD1222 COVID-19 vaccine. Profiling relied on immunoSEQ multiplex PCR, and the TCRdb table lists in-frame clones only, not all of them. The sample has tens of thousands of clones, roughly 90% seen once; the top ten hold over 15%. The sequencing here drew on peripheral blood, taken on day 0 of AZD1222 vaccination. All receptors come from an adult in good health. Each CDR3 is given with its conserved first and last residue. Fields, in order: J gene, D gene, clone size, V gene, CDR3 protein, CDR3 DNA. The D gene is left open where the match is weak. Only part of the rows carry a size: once, few, many, or a class if the clone is expanded.

TRBJ1-6	TRBD1	NA	TRBV28	CASSPTTGTDNSPLHF	TGTGCCAGCAGCCCGACCACCGGGACAGACAATTCACCCCTCCACTTT
TRBJ1-1	NA	NA	TRBV5-1	CASSLGAGAENTEAFF	TGCGCCAGCAGCTTGGGGGCAGGGGCTGAGAACACTGAAGCTTTCTTT
TRBJ2-5	TRBD1	NA	TRBV27	CASSLLGQGETQYF	TGTGCCAGCAGTTTATTGGGACAGGGAGAGACCCAGTACTTC
TRBJ1-1	TRBD1	NA	TRBV5-4	CASSLARDRNTEAFF	TGTGCCAGCAGCTTGGCCCGGGACAGAAACACTGAAGCTTTCTTT
TRBJ1-1	NA	few	TRBV5-6	CASSLNTEAFF	TGTGCCAGCAGCTTGAACACTGAAGCTTTCTTT
TRBJ2-3	NA	NA	TRBV5-6	CASSLSTDTQYF	TGTGCCAGCAGCTTGTCTACAGATACGCAGTATTTT
TRBJ1-4	NA	NA	TRBV19	CASSEFYSNEKLFF	TGTGCCAGTAGTGAGTTCTATTCTAATGAAAAACTGTTTTTT
TRBJ1-2	NA	NA	TRBV19	CASSLSGDGYTF	TGTGCCAGTAGTCTATCAGGGGATGGCTACACCTTC
TRBJ1-1	NA	NA	TRBV18	CASSPPGRSDFEAFF	TGTGCCAGCTCACCTCCGGGACGGTCGGATTTTGAAGCTTTCTTT
TRBJ2-7	TRBD1	NA	TRBV19	CASSIGTGSLEQYF	TGTGCCAGTAGTATAGGGACAGGGTCCCTCGAGCAGTACTTC
TRBJ2-5	NA	NA	TRBV4-1	CASSQGPGAGQETQYF	TGCGCCAGCAGCCAAGGTCCGGGGGCAGGGCAAGAGACCCAGTACTTC
TRBJ1-5	TRBD1	NA	TRBV19	CASSMGTDFNQPQHF	TGTGCCAGTAGTATGGGGACAGACTTCAATCAGCCCCAGCATTTT
TRBJ2-3	TRBD1	NA	TRBV7-8	CASSLSRRRAGGNTDTQYF	TGTGCCAGCAGCTTAAGTCGTCGTAGGGCAGGGGGCAACACAGATACGCAGTATTTT
TRBJ1-5	TRBD1	NA	TRBV28	CASTGVGNQPQHF	TGTGCCAGTACAGGGGTTGGCAATCAGCCCCAGCATTTT
TRBJ2-5	NA	NA	TRBV4-1	CASSQGQVRQETQYF	TGCGCCAGCAGCCAAGGGCAGGTGAGGCAAGAGACCCAGTACTTC
TRBJ2-1	NA	NA	TRBV7-3	CASSFGVYNEQFF	TGTGCCAGCAGTTTTGGGGTCTACAATGAGCAGTTCTTC
TRBJ1-4	TRBD1	NA	TRBV11-3	CASSAGQGSGEKLFF	TGTGCCAGCAGCGCCGGACAGGGTTCAGGTGAAAAACTGTTTTTT
TRBJ1-2	NA	NA	TRBV24-1	CATSDNAAQAYGYTF	TGTGCCACCAGTGACAACGCAGCGCAGGCCTATGGCTACACCTTC
TRBJ1-6	TRBD1	NA	TRBV30	CAWSVRRGPSNSPLHF	TGTGCCTGGAGTGTACGAAGGGGGCCGAGTAATTCACCCCTCCACTTT
TRBJ1-5	TRBD1	NA	TRBV19	CASSPGGRSNQPQHF	TGTGCCAGTAGTCCAGGGGGCAGGAGTAATCAGCCCCAGCATTTT
TRBJ2-7	NA	NA	TRBV5-1	CASSLAASYEQYF	TGCGCCAGCAGCTTGGCGGCTTCCTACGAGCAGTACTTC
TRBJ2-7	TRBD1	NA	TRBV3-1/TRBV3-2	CASSQALTGDEQYF	TGTGCCAGCAGCCAAGCCCTGACAGGGGACGAGCAGTACTTC
TRBJ2-3	NA	NA	TRBV2	CASSLLEGGTDTQYF	TGTGCCAGCAGCCTACTTGAGGGGGGCACAGATACGCAGTATTTT
TRBJ1-1	NA	NA	TRBV27	CASSLFGGATEAFF	TGTGCCAGCAGTTTATTTGGGGGGGCCACTGAAGCTTTCTTT
TRBJ1-3	NA	NA	TRBV6-5	CASTSGPSGNTIYF	TGTGCCAGCACGTCAGGACCCTCTGGAAACACCATATATTTT
TRBJ2-7	NA	NA	TRBV19	CASSASGEPSYEQYF	TGTGCCAGTAGTGCCTCTGGGGAGCCCTCCTACGAGCAGTACTTC
TRBJ1-5	NA	once	TRBV28	CASSSEKGRAQPQHF	TGTGCCAGCAGCTCGGAAAAGGGGAGGGCTCAGCCCCAGCATTTT
TRBJ2-1	NA	NA	TRBV7-2	CASSPGGGYNEQFF	TGTGCCAGCAGCCCAGGGGGGGGATACAATGAGCAGTTCTTC
TRBJ1-6	TRBD1	NA	TRBV19	CASSPNPGQGSSYNSPLHF	TGTGCCAGTAGTCCCAATCCGGGACAGGGTAGCTCCTATAATTCACCCCTCCACTTT
TRBJ2-7	NA	NA	TRBV19	CASKGRGLEQYF	TGTGCCAGTAAGGGCAGGGGACTCGAGCAGTACTTC
TRBJ1-1	NA	NA	TRBV5-1	CASSTQGQLNTEAFF	TGCGCCAGCAGCACCCAAGGACAGCTGAACACTGAAGCTTTCTTT
TRBJ2-5	TRBD1	NA	TRBV4-2	CASSQDLNSPGQIQETQYF	TGTGCCAGCAGCCAAGACCTTAATTCACCGGGACAGATTCAAGAGACCCAGTACTTC
TRBJ1-5	NA	once	TRBV20-1	CSASGGRAYSNQPQHF	TGCAGTGCTAGTGGGGGCAGAGCCTATAGCAATCAGCCCCAGCATTTT
TRBJ1-4	NA	NA	TRBV21-1	CASSNLLPREKLFF	TGTGCCAGCAGCAATTTGTTGCCGCGGGAAAAACTGTTTTTT
TRBJ2-5	NA	NA	TRBV9	CASSVDMEVVETQYF	TGTGCCAGCAGCGTAGACATGGAAGTGGTGGAGACCCAGTACTTC
TRBJ1-5	NA	NA	TRBV6-2/TRBV6-3	CASSYTGHQPQHF	TGTGCCAGCAGTTACACAGGGCATCAGCCCCAGCATTTT
TRBJ1-1	NA	NA	TRBV28	CASRRNTEAFF	TGTGCCAGCAGGAGGAACACTGAAGCTTTCTTT
TRBJ1-1	NA	NA	TRBV18	CASSPQSRAGTEAFF	TGTGCCAGCTCACCCCAAAGTCGGGCGGGCACTGAAGCTTTCTTT
TRBJ1-5	NA	NA	TRBV10-3	CAISESREPQHF	TGTGCCATCAGTGAGTCAAGGGAGCCCCAGCATTTT
TRBJ1-2	NA	NA	TRBV18	CASSPPSTNYGYTF	TGTGCCAGCTCACCCCCATCCACTAACTATGGCTACACCTTC
TRBJ1-5	TRBD1	NA	TRBV11-2	CASSLRQGGQPQHF	TGTGCCAGCAGCTTGAGACAGGGAGGACAGCCCCAGCATTTT
TRBJ2-4	NA	NA	TRBV11-2	CASSLVRVRAAKNIQYF	TGTGCCAGCAGCTTAGTCAGGGTGCGGGCTGCCAAAAACATTCAGTACTTC
TRBJ2-3	NA	NA	TRBV27	CASSRDGTSSTDTQYF	TGTGCCAGCAGTCGGGACGGAACCTCTAGCACAGATACGCAGTATTTT
TRBJ2-7	NA	NA	TRBV24-1	CATSDRGMTESYEQYF	TGTGCCACCAGTGATCGGGGTATGACAGAGTCCTACGAGCAGTACTTC
TRBJ1-2	NA	once	TRBV6-5	CASSRDRSGYTF	TGTGCCAGCAGCCGAGACAGGTCTGGCTACACCTTC
TRBJ2-7	NA	NA	TRBV14	CASSQVHEQYF	TGTGCCAGCAGCCAAGTCCACGAGCAGTACTTC
TRBJ1-6	NA	NA	TRBV6-6	CASSYATGPNSPLHF	TGTGCCAGCAGTTACGCGACAGGCCCTAATTCACCCCTCCACTTT
TRBJ2-1	NA	NA	TRBV15	CATSSGQKRPEQFF	TGTGCCACCAGCAGCGGTCAAAAGCGGCCTGAGCAGTTCTTC
TRBJ2-5	TRBD1	NA	TRBV2	CASTSGQPAGTQYF	TGTGCCAGCACCTCGGGACAGCCGGCTGGGACCCAGTACTTC
TRBJ1-2	NA	NA	TRBV5-1	CASSLGGGLNYGYTF	TGCGCCAGCAGCTTGGGAGGAGGGTTGAACTATGGCTACACCTTC